Listed below are T cell receptor beta chains from one sample, sequenced in a study of shared clonotypes between healthy human individuals. Sequencing used immunoSEQ multiplex PCR; TCRdb keeps in-frame clones, though not all of them. The top ten clones hold roughly 13% of a sample with around 500,000 clones, roughly 80% of them seen once. Sequencing was done on a sample of PBMCs. All receptors come from a woman between 40 and 50 years old in good health. Some clones in this sample may be carry-over from other donors' samples. CDR3s include the opening cysteine and the closing phenylalanine or tryptophan. A D gene is named only where the DNA matches it firmly. Clone size is not always given. Where it is, it says once, few, many or a class for expanded clones.

-,TRBJ2-7,TRBV13,-,CASSPWGAGTYEQYF,TGTGCCAGCAGCCCATGGGGAGCGGGCACCTACGAGCAGTACTTC
-,TRBJ1-2,TRBV28,once,CASSSYTWTVGYGYTF,TGTGCCAGCAGCTCTTATACCTGGACCGTAGGCTATGGCTACACCTTC
-,TRBJ2-5,TRBV2,-,CASRWGQETQYF,TGTGCCAGCAGATGGGGCCAAGAGACCCAGTACTTC
-,TRBJ1-2,TRBV14,-,CASSHGPGYGYTF,TGTGCCAGCAGCCATGGGCCTGGGTATGGCTACACCTTC
-,TRBJ1-5,TRBV2,-,CASSELGRDNQPQHF,TGTGCCAGCAGTGAACTCGGCAGGGACAATCAGCCCCAGCATTTT
-,TRBJ2-5,TRBV30,few,CAWKDVRETQYF,TGTGCCTGGAAGGACGTTCGGGAGACCCAGTACTTC
-,TRBJ2-1,TRBV4-2,-,CASSQSSSGISEQFF,TGTGCCAGCAGCCAAAGCAGCTCGGGGATTTCCGAGCAGTTCTTC
-,TRBJ2-5,TRBV29-1,-,CSVEGGETQYF,TGCAGCGTTGAAGGTGGTGAGACCCAGTACTTC
-,TRBJ2-1,TRBV30,-,CAWSVIGREFF,TGTGCCTGGAGTGTAATTGGGAGAGAGTTCTTC
-,TRBJ2-5,TRBV18,-,CASSPRGRGGDGTQYF,TGTGCCAGCTCACCACGGGGCAGGGGCGGAGACGGGACCCAGTACTTC
-,TRBJ2-7,TRBV7-2,few,CASSLDWSYEQYF,TGTGCCAGCAGCTTAGACTGGTCCTACGAGCAGTACTTC
TRBD2,TRBJ2-3,TRBV2,-,CASSELGTSASTDTQYF,TGTGCCAGCAGTGAACTGGGGACTAGCGCGAGCACAGATACGCAGTATTTT
-,TRBJ1-1,TRBV11-2,-,CASSRHWKINTEAFF,TGTGCCAGCAGCCGACATTGGAAAATTAACACTGAAGCTTTCTTT
-,TRBJ2-3,TRBV29-1,-,CSVDVAVLTDTQYF,TGCAGCGTTGATGTAGCGGTGCTCACAGATACGCAGTATTTT
TRBD2,TRBJ2-1,TRBV11-2,-,CASSLGGLAEISYNEQFF,TGTGCCAGCAGCTTAGGGGGACTAGCGGAGATCTCCTACAATGAGCAGTTCTTC
-,TRBJ2-7,TRBV28,-,CASTPGTTYEQYF,TGTGCCAGCACTCCTGGGACAACCTACGAGCAGTACTTC
-,TRBJ1-5,TRBV30,-,CAWRAGQYSNQPQHF,TGTGCCTGGAGAGCCGGACAGTATAGCAATCAGCCCCAGCATTTT
TRBD1,TRBJ2-3,TRBV4-3,-,CASSQLGQGADTQYF,TGCGCCAGCAGCCAGTTAGGACAGGGGGCAGATACGCAGTATTTT
-,TRBJ2-4,TRBV5-8,-,CASRTPDSPGGF,TGTGCCAGCAGGACCCCGGATTCCCCTGGAGGGTTC
-,TRBJ2-7,TRBV13,-,CASSTGPRGEQYF,TGTGCCAGCAGCACGGGACCCCGGGGCGAGCAGTACTTC
-,TRBJ1-3,TRBV9,once,CASSRAGGVGNTIYF,TGTGCCAGCAGCAGGGCCGGGGGCGTTGGAAACACCATATATTTT
-,TRBJ2-7,TRBV29-1,-,CSVDGGAGGRAYEQYF,TGCAGCGTTGATGGCGGGGCGGGTGGCAGGGCCTACGAGCAGTACTTC
TRBD1,TRBJ1-1,TRBV19,-,CASSPGTGDNTEAFF,TGTGCCAGTAGTCCAGGGACAGGGGACAACACTGAAGCTTTCTTT
TRBD2,TRBJ2-5,TRBV5-4,-,CASSPGGGSQETQYF,TGTGCCAGCAGCCCCGGGGGGGGGTCCCAAGAGACCCAGTACTTC
-,TRBJ2-7,TRBV6-6,-,CASSYAPEGEQYF,TGTGCCAGCAGTTACGCCCCCGAGGGCGAGCAGTACTTC
-,TRBJ1-6,TRBV7-9,-,CASSLSSYNSPLHF,TGTGCCAGCAGCTTGAGCTCCTATAATTCACCCCTCCACTTT
TRBD1,TRBJ1-5,TRBV29-1,-,CSVWTGSGPQHF,TGCAGCGTTTGGACAGGGTCAGGGCCCCAGCATTTT
TRBD1,TRBJ2-7,TRBV19,-,CASSDRGYSSYEQYF,TGTGCCAGTAGCGACAGGGGCTATAGCTCCTACGAGCAGTACTTC
-,TRBJ1-2,TRBV28,-,CAGSPLLNYGYTF,TGTGCCGGATCCCCCCTTCTTAACTATGGCTACACCTTC
-,TRBJ1-1,TRBV5-8,-,CASSLGLNTEAFF,TGTGCCAGCAGCTTGGGTCTGAACACTGAAGCTTTCTTT
-,TRBJ1-3,TRBV6-5,-,CASSYLAAGSGNTIYF,TGTGCCAGCAGTTACCTCGCGGCTGGCTCTGGAAACACCATATATTTT
-,TRBJ2-4,TRBV5-4,-,CASSLYGLTDIQYF,TGTGCCAGCAGCTTGTACGGGTTAACGGACATTCAGTACTTC
TRBD2,TRBJ2-7,TRBV5-5,-,CASSLSVAGVFGEQYF,TGTGCCAGCAGCTTGTCGGTAGCGGGAGTATTTGGGGAGCAGTACTTC
TRBD1,TRBJ2-1,TRBV19,-,CASSIGDRVTDEQFF,TGTGCCAGTAGTATCGGGGACAGGGTCACGGATGAGCAGTTCTTC
-,TRBJ2-2,TRBV10-3,-,CAIRASGDGDGELFF,TGTGCCATCAGGGCTAGTGGGGACGGGGACGGGGAGCTGTTTTTT
TRBD2,TRBJ2-7,TRBV6-1,-,CASSLAAPTYEQYF,TGTGCCAGCAGTCTAGCGGCTCCTACCTACGAGCAGTACTTC
-,TRBJ2-5,TRBV11-3,-,CASSLGVETQYF,TGTGCCAGCAGCTTAGGTGTGGAGACCCAGTACTTC
-,TRBJ1-6,TRBV9,-,CASNGGGGSPLHF,TGTGCCAGCAACGGAGGGGGTGGTTCACCCCTCCACTTT
TRBD2,TRBJ2-3,TRBV7-2,-,CASSGPGLAVTDTQYF,TGTGCCAGCAGCGGTCCGGGACTAGCGGTCACAGATACGCAGTATTTT
-,TRBJ2-7,TRBV19,-,CASSTGHSYEQYF,TGTGCCAGTAGTACCGGACATTCCTACGAGCAGTACTTC
TRBD2,TRBJ2-5,TRBV28,few,CASSYRTSALETQYF,TGTGCCAGCAGCTATCGGACTAGCGCTTTAGAGACCCAGTACTTC
-,TRBJ2-7,TRBV11-2,-,CASTSVKTGRNEQYF,TGTGCCAGCACGTCGGTCAAGACAGGGAGGAACGAGCAGTACTTC
-,TRBJ2-1,TRBV18,-,CASSLLVAGGYNEQFF,TGTGCCAGCTCCCTGTTGGTTGCCGGGGGTTACAATGAGCAGTTCTTC
TRBD1,TRBJ2-7,TRBV7-6,-,CASSPGTGLRNEQYF,TGTGCCAGCAGCCCAGGGACAGGGTTGAGGAACGAGCAGTACTTC
-,TRBJ2-1,TRBV15,-,CATSRDRNNEQFF,TGTGCCACCAGCAGAGATCGCAACAATGAGCAGTTCTTC
-,TRBJ1-1,TRBV28,once,CASSPRRTEAFF,TGTGCCAGCAGCCCTCGGCGCACTGAAGCTTTCTTT
-,TRBJ2-7,TRBV20-1,-,CSSSRGNEQYF,TGCAGTTCAAGTCGGGGGAACGAGCAGTACTTC
TRBD1,TRBJ2-7,TRBV4-1,many,CASSQEWGDRDYEQYF,TGCGCCAGCAGCCAAGAATGGGGGGACAGGGACTACGAGCAGTACTTC
TRBD2,TRBJ2-1,TRBV11-2,-,CASSGTSGPHYNEQFF,TGTGCCAGTTCCGGGACTAGCGGCCCCCATTACAATGAGCAGTTCTTC
TRBD2,TRBJ2-5,TRBV9,-,CASSPSRSGRAGWETQYF,TGTGCCAGCAGCCCTTCAAGAAGCGGGAGGGCGGGATGGGAGACCCAGTACTTC